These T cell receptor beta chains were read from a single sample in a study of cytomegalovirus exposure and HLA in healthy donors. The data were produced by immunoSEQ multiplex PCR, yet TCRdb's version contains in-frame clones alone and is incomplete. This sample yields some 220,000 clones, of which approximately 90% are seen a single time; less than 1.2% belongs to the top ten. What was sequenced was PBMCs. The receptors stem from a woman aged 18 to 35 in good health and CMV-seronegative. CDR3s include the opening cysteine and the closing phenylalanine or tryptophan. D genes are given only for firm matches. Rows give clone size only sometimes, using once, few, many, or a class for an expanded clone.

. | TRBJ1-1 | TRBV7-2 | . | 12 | CASSLGTGEAFF | TGTGCCAGCAGCTTAGGTACGGGTGAAGCTTTCTTT
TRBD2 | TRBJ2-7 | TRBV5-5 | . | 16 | CASSLAMIAGEYEQYF | TGTGCCAGCAGCTTGGCCATGATAGCGGGAGAGTACGAGCAGTACTTC
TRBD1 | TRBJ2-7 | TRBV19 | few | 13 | CASSLRQGWEQYF | TGTGCCAGTAGTCTCCGACAGGGTTGGGAGCAGTACTTC
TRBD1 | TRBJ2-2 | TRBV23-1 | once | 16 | CASSDGTGFNTGELFF | TGCGCCAGCAGTGATGGGACAGGGTTTAACACCGGGGAGCTGTTTTTT
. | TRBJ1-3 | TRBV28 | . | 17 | CASPPRGQTSTGNTIYF | TGTGCCAGCCCGCCCCGAGGACAGACCTCCACTGGAAACACCATATATTTT
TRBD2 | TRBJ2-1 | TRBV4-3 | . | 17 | CASSHKRLLAGGNEQFF | TGCGCCAGCAGCCATAAGCGTCTACTAGCGGGGGGCAATGAGCAGTTCTTC
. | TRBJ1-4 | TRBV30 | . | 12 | CAWSTRIEKLFF | TGTGCCTGGAGTACTAGGATTGAAAAACTGTTTTTT
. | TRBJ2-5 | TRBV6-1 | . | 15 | CASSELVTSQETQYF | TGTGCCAGCAGTGAACTCGTGACTTCCCAAGAGACCCAGTACTTC
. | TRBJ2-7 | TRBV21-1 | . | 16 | CASRPIRTGTSYEQYF | TGTGCCAGCAGACCAATTCGGACCGGGACTAGTTACGAGCAGTACTTC
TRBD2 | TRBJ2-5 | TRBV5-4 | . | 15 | CASSWGLAGQETQYF | TGTGCCAGCAGCTGGGGACTAGCGGGACAAGAGACCCAGTACTTC
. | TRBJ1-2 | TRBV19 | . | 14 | CASSPGGSSYGYTF | TGTGCCAGTAGCCCTGGGGGGTCCTCGTATGGCTACACCTTC
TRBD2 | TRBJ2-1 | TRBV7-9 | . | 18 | CSSSLSRPGTSGINEQFF | TGTTCCAGCAGCTTATCCCGCCCTGGGACTAGCGGGATAAATGAGCAGTTCTTC
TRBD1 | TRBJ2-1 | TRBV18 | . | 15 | CASSPGQGSYNEQFF | TGTGCCAGCTCACCGGGACAGGGCTCCTACAATGAGCAGTTCTTC
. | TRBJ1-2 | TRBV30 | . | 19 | CAWSRIGQRFLVANYGYTF | TGTGCCTGGAGTAGGATAGGACAGAGGTTTCTCGTAGCTAACTATGGCTACACCTTC
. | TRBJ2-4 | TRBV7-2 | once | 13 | CASRLGGRNIQYF | TGTGCCAGCAGACTAGGAGGGAGAAACATTCAGTACTTC
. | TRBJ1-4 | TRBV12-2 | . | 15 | CASRLCPGRNEKLFF | TGTGCAAGTCGCTTATGTCCAGGGCGGAATGAAAAACTGTTTTTT
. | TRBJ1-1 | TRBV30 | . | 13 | CAWRQQMNTEAFF | TGTGCCTGGAGACAACAGATGAACACTGAAGCTTTCTTT
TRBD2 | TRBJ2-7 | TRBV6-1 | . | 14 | CASRTGTSGYEQYF | TGTGCCAGCAGGACCGGGACTAGCGGTTACGAGCAGTACTTC
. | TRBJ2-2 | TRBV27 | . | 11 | CASMATGELFF | TGTGCCAGCATGGCCACCGGGGAGCTGTTTTTT
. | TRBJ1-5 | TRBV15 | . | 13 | CATSRVVVQPQHF | TGTGCCACCAGCAGAGTCGTAGTCCAGCCCCAGCATTTT
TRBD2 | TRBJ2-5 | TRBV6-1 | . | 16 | CASSAGGAGVQETQYF | TGTGCCAGCAGTGCAGGAGGAGCGGGGGTCCAAGAGACCCAGTACTTC
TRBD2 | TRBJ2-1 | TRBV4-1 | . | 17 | CASSQGPPAGRNNEQFF | TGCGCCAGCAGCCAAGGGCCCCCAGCGGGACGTAACAATGAGCAGTTCTTC
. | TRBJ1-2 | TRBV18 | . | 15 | CASSPPGLRDYGYTF | TGTGCCAGCTCACCACCGGGACTTCGAGACTATGGCTACACCTTC
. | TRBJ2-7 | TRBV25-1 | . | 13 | CESSVSTVYEQYF | TGTGAATCGAGCGTGTCGACTGTGTACGAGCAGTACTTC
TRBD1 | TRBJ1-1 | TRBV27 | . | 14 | CASSSGGVNTEAFF | TGTGCCAGCAGTTCAGGGGGTGTAAACACTGAAGCTTTCTTT
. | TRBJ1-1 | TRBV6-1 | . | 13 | CASSETVETEAFF | TGTGCCAGCAGTGAGACAGTTGAGACTGAAGCTTTCTTT
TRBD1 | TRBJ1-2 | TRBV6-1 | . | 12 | CASSEARRGQTF | TGTGCCAGCAGTGAAGCTCGGAGGGGACAGACCTTC
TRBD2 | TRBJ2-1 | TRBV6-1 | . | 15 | CASGAGGPSYNEQFF | TGTGCAAGCGGTGCGGGAGGGCCCTCCTACAATGAGCAGTTCTTC
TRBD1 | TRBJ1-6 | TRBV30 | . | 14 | CAWSVPTGSSPLHF | TGTGCCTGGAGTGTACCGACAGGGAGTTCACCCCTCCACTTT
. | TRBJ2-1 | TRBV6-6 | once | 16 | CASSPRLVPPYNEQFF | TGTGCCAGCAGTCCGAGACTCGTCCCGCCGTACAATGAGCAGTTCTTC
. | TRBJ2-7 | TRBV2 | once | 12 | CASSAFSPEQYF | TGTGCCAGCAGTGCTTTTTCCCCTGAGCAGTACTTC
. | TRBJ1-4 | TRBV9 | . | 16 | CASSVHSDRANEKLFF | TGTGCCAGCAGCGTCCACTCGGACAGAGCAAATGAAAAACTGTTTTTT
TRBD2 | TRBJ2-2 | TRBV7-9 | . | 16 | CASSQLAGANTGELFF | TGTGCCAGCAGCCAACTAGCGGGGGCCAACACCGGGGAGCTGTTTTTT
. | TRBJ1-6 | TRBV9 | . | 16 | CASSVMRSSYNSPLHF | TGTGCCAGCAGCGTAATGAGGAGCTCCTATAATTCACCCCTCCACTTT
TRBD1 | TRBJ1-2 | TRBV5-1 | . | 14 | CASSQGQGNYGYTF | TGCGCCAGCAGCCAGGGACAGGGGAACTATGGCTACACCTTC
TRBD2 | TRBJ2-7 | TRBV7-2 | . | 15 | CASTLGGGGGYEQYF | TGTGCCAGCACCCTAGGGGGCGGGGGGGGCTACGAGCAGTACTTC
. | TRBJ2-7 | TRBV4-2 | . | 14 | CASSQEELGYEQYF | TGTGCCAGCAGCCAGGAGGAGCTAGGTTACGAGCAGTACTTC
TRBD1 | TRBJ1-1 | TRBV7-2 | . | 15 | CASSLGGTAGTEAFF | TGTGCCAGCAGCTTAGGGGGGACAGCGGGTACTGAAGCTTTCTTT
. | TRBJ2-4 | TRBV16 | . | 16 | CASSQFGAGAKNSQYF | TGTGCCAGCAGCCAATTTGGGGCGGGGGCGAAAAACAGTCAGTACTTC
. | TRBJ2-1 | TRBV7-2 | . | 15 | CASSWTASSYNEQFF | TGTGCCAGCAGCTGGACAGCCTCATCATACAATGAGCAGTTCTTC
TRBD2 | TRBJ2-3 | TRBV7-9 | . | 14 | CASSLTSGGPVSIF | TGTGCCAGCAGCTTGACTAGCGGGGGGCCCGTTTCTATATTT
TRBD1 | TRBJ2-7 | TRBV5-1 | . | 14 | CASSWTGSDYEQYF | TGCGCCAGCAGCTGGACAGGGAGCGACTACGAGCAGTACTTC
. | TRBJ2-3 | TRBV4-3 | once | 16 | CASSQGALTSTDTQYF | TGCGCCAGCAGCCAAGGAGCGCTGACTAGCACAGATACGCAGTATTTT
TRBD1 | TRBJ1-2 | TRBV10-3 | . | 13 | CAMTGTGIRGYTF | TGTGCCATGACCGGGACAGGGATCCGTGGCTACACCTTC
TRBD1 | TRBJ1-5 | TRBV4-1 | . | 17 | CASSQGRMRDRGQPQHF | TGCGCCAGCAGCCAGGGCCGAATGCGGGACAGGGGCCAGCCCCAGCATTTT
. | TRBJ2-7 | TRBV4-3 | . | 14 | CASSQIGPTKEQYF | TGCGCCAGCAGCCAAATTGGGCCAACGAAAGAGCAGTACTTC
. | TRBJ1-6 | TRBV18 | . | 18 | CASSNAVRGHSYNSPLHF | TGTGCCAGCTCCAACGCGGTCAGGGGCCACTCCTATAATTCACCCCTCCACTTT
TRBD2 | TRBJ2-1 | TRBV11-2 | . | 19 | CASSQRGIRFGGAGAEQFF | TGTGCCAGCAGCCAAAGGGGGATCAGGTTCGGCGGAGCGGGGGCTGAGCAGTTCTTC
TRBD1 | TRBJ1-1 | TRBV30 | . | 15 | CAWSQETGASSEAFF | TGTGCCTGGAGCCAAGAGACAGGGGCAAGTAGTGAAGCTTTCTTT
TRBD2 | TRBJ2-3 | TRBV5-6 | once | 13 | CASRGRGKDTQYF | TGTGCCAGCAGGGGGCGGGGGAAAGATACGCAGTATTTT
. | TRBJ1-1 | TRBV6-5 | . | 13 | CASRQGGRGEAFF | TGTGCCAGCAGGCAGGGTGGGAGGGGTGAAGCTTTCTTT
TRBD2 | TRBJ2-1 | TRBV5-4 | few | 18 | CASSLITASGRYYNEQFF | TGTGCCAGCAGCTTGATAACTGCTAGCGGGAGGTACTACAATGAGCAGTTCTTC
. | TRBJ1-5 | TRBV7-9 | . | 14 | CASSPTVSNQPQHF | TGTGCCAGCAGCCCGACAGTGAGCAATCAGCCCCAGCATTTT
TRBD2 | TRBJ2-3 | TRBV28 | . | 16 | CASSTGLAGGWDTQYF | TGTGCCAGCAGCACCGGACTAGCGGGAGGTTGGGATACGCAGTATTTT
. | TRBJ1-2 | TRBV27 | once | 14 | CASSFSGSHYGYTF | TGTGCCAGCAGTTTTAGTGGTTCGCACTATGGCTACACCTTC
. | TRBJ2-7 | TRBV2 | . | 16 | CASSESASVSSYEQYF | TGTGCCAGCAGTGAATCCGCCAGCGTCAGCTCCTACGAGCAGTACTTC
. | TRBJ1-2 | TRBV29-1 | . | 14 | CSVEDAAENYVYTF | TGCAGCGTTGAAGACGCCGCCGAGAACTATGTCTACACCTTC
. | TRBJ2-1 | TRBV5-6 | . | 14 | CASSSTWGEHEQFF | TGTGCCAGCAGCTCGACGTGGGGGGAACATGAGCAGTTCTTC
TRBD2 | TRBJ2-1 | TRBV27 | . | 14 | CASSPGTSHNEQFF | TGTGCCAGCAGTCCCGGGACTAGCCACAATGAGCAGTTCTTC
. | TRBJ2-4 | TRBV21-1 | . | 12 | CASSKGENIQYF | TGTGCCAGCAGCAAAGGGGAGAACATTCAGTACTTC